This entry lists 23 T cell receptor beta chains sequenced from one sample in a study of blood T cell repertoires in COVID-19. TCRdb's copy holds only in-frame clones and misses some; the assay was immunoSEQ multiplex PCR. The sample yields 450,000 to 600,000 clones, 75% to 90% seen once. Input material: PBMCs or T cells enriched from blood (not recorded which). The source is a young woman who had recovered from COVID-19.

In this sample, this clone turned up once. V gene TRBV6-6 combines with J gene TRBJ2-5; TRBD1 matches at 10 bases. This CDR3 spans 16 amino acids. Germline loops: CDR1 MNHNY, CDR2 SVGAGI (reference sequence). J was trimmed by 6 bases and V by 0 bases; bases with no gene match: 7. CDR3 bases: TGTGCCAGCAGTTACTCGACGTTGACAGGGGGCCAGACCCAGTACTTC. This gives the protein CASSYSTLTGGQTQYF.

J is TRBJ2-3 and V is TRBV11-3; D is perhaps TRBD1 (6 bases). Germline CDR1 is SGHNT and CDR2 is YENEEA. This CDR3 is 15 amino acids long. V was pared by 1 base and J by 5 bases, with 13 bases between. CDR3 in amino acids: CASSLVAGVGDTQYF. In DNA form, the CDR3 reads TGTGCCAGCAGCTTAGTAGCAGGGGTCGGAGATACGCAGTATTTT.

The chain uses TRBV2 and TRBJ1-2; TRBD1 matches at 7 bases. From germline, CDR1 is SNHLY and CDR2 FYNNEI. The CDR3 spans 12 residues. After removal of 4 bases from V and 8 bases from J, the junction contained 4 bases not matched to a gene. The CDR3 DNA sequence: TGTGCCAGCAGTGCGGGGACAGTCGGCTACACCTTC. Its translation is CASSAGTVGYTF.

The chain employs TRBV7-9 and TRBJ2-1, with TRBD1 matching 9 bases. The V gene's germline CDR1 is SEHNR and CDR2 FQNEAQ (reference sequence). The CDR3 has 13 residues. Losses at the gene ends were 5 bases for V and 10 bases for J; bases not matched to a gene: 6. The CDR3 coding sequence is TGTGCCAGCAGCCCTGGACAGGGGAACGAGCAGTTCTTC. This codes for CASSPGQGNEQFF.

V and J are TRBV10-3 and TRBJ1-1; D ambiguous. Germline V gene lookup returns CDR1 ENHRY and CDR2 SYGVKD. The CDR3 is 12 residues long. V was cut by 11 bases and J by 11 bases, with 21 bases left in between. In nucleotides, the CDR3 is TGTGCCGCGAACGACGGACTAATCGACGCTTTCTTT. Encoded protein: CAANDGLIDAFF.

This sequence joins TRBV3-1 (or the pseudogene TRBV3-2) and TRBJ1-3, with D uncertain. Germline V gene data show CDR1 as LGHDT and CDR2 as YNNKEL (reference sequence). CDR3 length: 12 amino acids. V lost 4 bases, J lost 8 bases, and 9 bases lay in between. The CDR3, as DNA: TGTGCCAGCAGCCCTACGAGGGACACCATATATTTT. The encoded protein is CASSPTRDTIYF.

This chain joins TRBV7-2 and TRBJ2-1; 11 bases map to TRBD2. Germline CDR1 is SGHTA and CDR2 is FQGNSA. V trimming: 5 bases; J trimming: 0 bases; junction bases outside the gene matches: 6. This CDR3 has 17 amino acids. CDR3 nucleotides: TGTGCCAGCAGCCTCTCTAGCGGGGGGAGCTCCTACAATGAGCAGTTCTTC. The encoded protein is CASSLSSGGSSYNEQFF.

The chain employs TRBV2 and TRBJ2-3; 9 bases match TRBD2. CDR3 length equals 13 residues. V trimming: 8 bases; J trimming: 1 base; junction bases outside the gene matches: 1. Germline-derived CDR1 and CDR2 are SNHLY and FYNNEI. The CDR3 protein is CASRLAGTDTQYF. The CDR3 DNA sequence: TGTGCCAGCCGACTAGCGGGCACAGATACGCAGTATTTT.

V gene TRBV4-1 combines with J gene TRBJ2-7; TRBD2 matches 12 bases. Losses at the gene ends were 1 base for V and 4 bases for J; bases not matched to a gene: 2. CDR1 is MGHRA and CDR2 is YSYEKL in the germline V gene. The CDR3 totals 15 residues. The CDR3 is CASSQVLAGGYEQYF. The CDR3 nucleotides are TGCGCCAGCAGCCAAGTCCTAGCGGGGGGGTACGAGCAGTACTTC.

The rearrangement joins TRBV30 to TRBJ1-2; D call uncertain. V lost 1 base to trimming and J lost 8 bases, with 14 bases between them. Germline CDR1 and CDR2: GTSNPN and SVGIG (reference sequence). The CDR3 contains 13 residues. DNA of the CDR3: TGTGCCTGGAGTGAGGAGGGCTGGTCGGGCTACACCTTC. This translates into CAWSEEGWSGYTF.

The genes are TRBV6-5 and TRBJ2-2; 10 bases fit TRBD1. Germline V gene data show CDR1 as MNHEY and CDR2 as SVGAGI. The CDR3 loop spans 14 amino acids. V lost 8 bases and J lost 6; bases outside the gene matches: 6. The DNA of the CDR3 is TGTGCCAGCCGCCGTGGACAGGGGGCCGGGGAGCTGTTTTTT. Protein sequence: CASRRGQGAGELFF.

The CDR3 sequence: CASSYEGQINTEAFF. CDR3 nucleotides: TGCGCCAGCAGCTACGAGGGACAGATAAACACTGAAGCTTTCTTT. The chain has TRBV5-1 and TRBJ1-1; 7 bases agree with TRBD1. CDR1 is SGHRS, CDR2 YFSETQ, per germline. After removal of 3 bases from V and 2 bases from J, the junction contained 7 bases not matched to a gene. This CDR3 region has 15 residues.

The table lists this clone with a few counts. The chain is built from TRBV30 and TRBJ1-4; TRBD1 matches 10 bases. The CDR3 is 16 residues long. Trimming cost V 2 bases and J 4 bases; bases outside gene matches: 7. CDR1 is GTSNPN, CDR2 SVGIG, per germline (reference sequence). The CDR3 spells CAWSRGTGVLNEKLFF. CDR3 sequence (DNA): TGTGCCTGGAGTAGGGGGACAGGGGTTCTTAATGAAAAACTGTTTTTT.

This clone was counted a single time. The CDR3, as DNA: TGTGCCATCAGCCAGTCGGGACAGGGGGAGGGCTACACCTTC. It codes for CAISQSGQGEGYTF. The chain joins TRBV10-3 to TRBJ1-2; 11 nucleotides match TRBD1. The V gene end was trimmed by 6 bases and the J gene end by 8 bases; junction bases not matched to a gene: 8. In germline, CDR1 is ENHRY, CDR2 SYGVKD. CDR3 length: 14 amino acids.

V and J are TRBV12-3 or TRBV12-4 and TRBJ2-1, with a weak D call TRBD1 (6 bases). The CDR3 is 12 amino acids. Trimming left V 6 bases short and J 8 bases short, with 11 bases between. The CDR3: CASSRDTHEQFF. The CDR3 DNA reads TGTGCCAGCAGCCGGGACACCCATGAGCAGTTCTTC.

V is TRBV5-5 and J is TRBJ2-1; 9 bases agree with TRBD2. V lost 2 bases, J lost 10 bases, and 10 bases stayed unmatched. The CDR3 loop spans 15 amino acids. Germline CDR1 SGHKS, CDR2 YYEKEE (reference sequence). CDR3: CASSFVPAGGGEQFF. The CDR3 coding sequence is TGTGCCAGCAGCTTTGTCCCAGCGGGGGGCGGGGAGCAGTTCTTC.

This chain connects TRBV7-9 to TRBJ1-1; no definite D call. Trimming left V 7 bases short and J 2 bases short, with 8 bases between. The CDR3 consists of 12 residues. Germline V CDR1 and CDR2: SEHNR, FQNEAQ (reference sequence). In DNA, the CDR3 is TGTGCCAGCACCCCGTTTAACACTGAAGCTTTCTTT. Its protein product is CASTPFNTEAFF. Looking up the rest from reference TRBV7-9 and TRBJ1-1 gives the full variable domain: DTGVSQNPRHKITKRGQNVTFRCDPISEHNRLYWYRQTLGQGPEFLTYFQNEAQLEKSRLLSDRFSAERPKGSFSTLEIQRTEQGDSAMYLCASTPFNTEAFFGQGTRLTVV.

The CDR3 region is CASSEKGRGYTF. The CDR3 DNA sequence: TGTGCCAGTAGTGAGAAGGGGCGAGGCTACACCTTC. The chain has TRBV19 and TRBJ1-2; a weak D match, TRBD1 (5 bases). V was clipped by 5 bases and J by 8 bases, with 12 bases between them. Per germline, CDR1 LNHDA and CDR2 SQIVND (reference sequence). This CDR3 region has 12 residues. Filled out from reference TRBV19 and TRBJ1-2, the complete variable domain reads DGGITQSPKYLFRKEGQNVTLSCEQNLNHDAMYWYRQDPGQGLRLIYYSQIVNDFQKGDIAEGYSVSREKKESFPLTVTSAQKNPTAFYLCASSEKGRGYTFGSGTRLTVV.

This chain uses TRBV6-4 with TRBJ1-2; TRBD1 aligns across 7 bases. Trimming cost V 6 bases and J 7 bases; bases outside gene matches: 20. CDR3 size: 17 residues. Germline assignment: CDR1 MRHNA and CDR2 SNTAGT. The CDR3 loop is CASRVRQGGRSRRGYTF. CDR3 DNA sequence: TGTGCCAGCAGGGTAAGACAGGGTGGCCGATCTCGACGTGGCTACACCTTC.

This chain joins TRBV2 and TRBJ2-7; D is perhaps TRBD2 (6 bases). Germline V gene sequence: CDR1 SNHLY, CDR2 FYNNEI. The V gene lost 2 bases and the J gene lost 5 bases, with 13 bases spanning the gap. The CDR3 loop spans 14 amino acids. This CDR3 is CASSERRGSNEQYF. CDR3 sequence (DNA): TGTGCCAGCAGTGAACGGCGGGGTTCGAACGAGCAGTACTTC.

The chain employs TRBV27 and TRBJ2-1, with no clear D. CDR1 is MNHEY, CDR2 SMNVEV, per germline (reference sequence). V lost 3 bases and J lost 5, with 8 bases in between. This CDR3 is 13 amino acids long. As DNA, the CDR3 is TGTGCCAGCAGTTTCCTTCTTGACAATGAGCAGTTCTTC. Its protein is CASSFLLDNEQFF.

This clone was detected once. The chain links TRBV30 to TRBJ1-4; D not certain. V lost 4 bases to trimming and J lost 2 bases, with 5 bases between them. This CDR3 contains 12 residues. CDR1 is GTSNPN and CDR2 is SVGIG in the germline V gene (reference sequence). In DNA form, the CDR3 reads TGTGCCTGGACAGATACTAATGAAAAACTGTTTTTT. Amino acid sequence: CAWTDTNEKLFF.

This clone was found a few times. V gene TRBV2 combines with J gene TRBJ2-7; D may be TRBD1 (6 bases). The germline V and J ends were trimmed by 3 bases and 0 bases, with 15 bases remaining between them. The CDR3 is 16 residues long. Germline values: CDR1 SNHLY, CDR2 FYNNEI. DNA of the CDR3: TGTGCCAGCAGTGATATTTTGGACAGCAGCTCCTACGAGCAGTACTTC. It encodes CASSDILDSSSYEQYF.